This T cell receptor beta chain was obtained from a study of cytomegalovirus exposure and HLA in healthy donors. Findings of the study overall: Presence/absence analysis assumed near-uniform sequencing depth across donors. In vitro checks showed that a few CMV-associated chains really do target CMV antigens. In a later analysis, at a false discovery rate of 0.05, 16,951 TCR beta sequences matched HLA alleles.

Germline V gene sequence: CDR1 MNHNS, CDR2 SASEGT. This CDR3 is 15 amino acids long. The ends lost 1 base at V and 14 bases at J; junction bases unmatched: 16. For this clone: Its cognate antigen is unknown.

The PCR used 60 Vbeta and 13 Jbeta primers. Generated by immunoSEQ multiplex PCR, the TCRdb table keeps only in-frame clones and is missing some. The sample includes more than 55,000 clones, roughly 74% of them seen just once. The specimen sequenced was PBMCs. This TCR came from a woman between 55 and 75 years old in good health and CMV-seropositive. The chain carries TRBV6-1 and TRBJ1-2, with TRBD1 matching 7 bases. The CDR3 is CASSEGGTVNRKGTF. CDR3 nucleotides: TGTGCCAGCAGTGAAGGCGGGACAGTCAATAGAAAGGGAACCTTC.